This record concerns one TCR beta chain sequence. This clonotype was detected many times. No antigen is known for it. No much larger clonotype is one base removed from it; base qualities were not supplied. The source of the sample is a study of regulatory T cells in long-lasting Graves disease (dated by TCRdb to 2020 to 2023). About the full investigation: Persistent Graves' disease was defined as persistently positive TSH receptor autoantibodies together with antithyroid drug treatment for over 5 years. Persistent Graves' disease patients were compared with newly diagnosed Graves' disease patients by peripheral blood TCR sequencing and RNA sequencing. The study took place in China and was registered as a clinical trial. A total of around 35 samples underwent TCR sequencing: around 13 from persistent and approximately 20 from newly diagnosed Graves' disease patients. In the clinical cohort, patients with persistent Graves' disease had used antithyroid drugs for an average of around 9.9 years.

Overall study outcomes, separate from this receptor: As a limitation, the authors acknowledged that the small sample size may reduce accuracy. Compared with newly diagnosed patients, persistent Graves' disease patients had lower TCR Shannon entropy and fewer highly expanded clones, which suggests clonal expansion. Patients with persistent disease shared more public clonotypes (around 3,000) than newly diagnosed patients did (more than 900). Sequencing and analysis were restricted to the TCR beta chain. TRBV28, TRBJ1-2 and TRBJ2-5 were preferentially used in persistent disease, while TRBV20-1 and TRBJ2-1 were favored in newly diagnosed disease. Only peripheral blood was studied, because thyroid tissue, the primary lesion, was inaccessible.

The time point label for this specimen denotes: persistent/refractory GD, antithyroid drugs over 5 years with positive TRAb. RNA was extracted from PBMCs in TRIzol for both TCR sequencing and RNA sequencing. The diagnosis of Graves' disease was made according to American Thyroid Association guidelines. Patients were recruited from an endocrinology department in Xi'an, China. From each patient, approximately 10 milliliters of peripheral blood was collected into an EDTA anticoagulant tube. Ficoll Paque Plus density gradient separation was used to isolate PBMCs, and no additional T cell sorting was done. An Agilent 2100 Bioanalyzer and agarose gel were used to check RNA quality, while a NanoDrop 2000 measured RNA concentration. The germline V gene encodes CDR1 SNHLY and CDR2 FYNNEI. The CDR3 covers 16 residues, taking in both the cysteine and the phenylalanine. CDR3 DNA only is kept here, 48 bases in frame from base 1. V is pared back by 4 bases and J by 5 bases, with 15 bases lying between the germline termini.

Receptors were amplified or captured by multiplex PCR. Sequencing was carried out with an Illumina HiSeq 4000. iRepertoire HTBI primers and Arm-PCR amplification of CDR3 regions were used to construct TCR beta libraries. Gel purification was performed on PCR products prior to sequencing. The study's own analysis went as follows. Gene usage analysis of CDR3 amino acid clonotypes used the 55 to 65 TRBV and 14 to 15 TRBJ segments found across samples. COPE and FqMerger were used to merge the filtered high-quality paired reads into contigs. BLAST was used to align contigs to IMGT TRBV, TRBD and TRBJ reference genes, and CDR3 was defined according to IMGT. Any clonotype with a frequency above 0.1% was counted as a highly expanded clone. Shannon entropy was used to measure repertoire diversity, and the Gini coefficient was used to measure V-J evenness. A clonotype found in more than one individual was treated as public. The raw public data were reprocessed by TCRdb itself: fastp quality trimming at Q25, MiXCR clonotype calling, in-frame beta chains only. Duplicate CDR3 protein sequences are folded into a single record with the most common DNA and genes. TCRdb, rather than the study authors, made the V and J calls. This sample is represented by over 250,000 distinct CDR3 sequences; around 20% of them were singletons. Clones ranked in the top ten supply 56% of the sample.

The sequence came from a female donor with Graves disease. The V and J segments used are TRBV2 and TRBJ1-6; the D region possibly corresponds to TRBD1 (6 bases align). This specimen was peripheral blood mononuclear cells (PBMCs), taken when the disease was refractory, from a patient treated with antithyroid drugs. The nucleotides read TGTGCCAGCAGTGGGGAGGGGGGAGAGAATAATTCACCCCTCCACTTT. It translates to CASSGEGGENNSPLHF.